One T cell receptor beta chain is described in this entry. Its antigen is still unknown. The data belong to a study of cytomegalovirus exposure and HLA in healthy donors. Both 60 Vbeta primers and 13 Jbeta primers went into the PCR. Data came from immunoSEQ multiplex PCR; TCRdb stores just in-frame clones and leaves some out. The sample holds some 110,000 clones. The study's findings and limits: Accurate predictions that matched the HLA-A and HLA-B alleles of most subjects were reportedly made from TCR beta sequences. Follow-up analysis later connected one missense variant in DCLRE1C with trimming of TCR beta V- and J-genes.

Germline-derived CDR1 and CDR2 are SGHNT and YYREEE (reference sequence). Trimming cost V 0 bases and J 7 bases; bases outside gene matches: 9. The CDR3 has 17 amino acids. The specimen was PBMCs. The chain combines TRBV5-4 with TRBJ2-2; TRBD2 matches at 10 bases. The sequence was obtained from a man aged 25 to 40 in good health and CMV-seronegative. CDR3 coding DNA: TGTGCCAGCAGCTTGGGATCAGCGGGGGGGCGTAGCGGGGAGCTGTTTTTT. It encodes CASSLGSAGGRSGELFF.